This T cell receptor beta chain was obtained from a study of cytomegalovirus exposure and HLA in healthy donors. Study at large: A prior study identified over 100 million unique TCR beta sequences from about 200 million T cells. The study's early data release held some 85 million unique TCRs from HLA-typed donors. Overall study findings and caveats: What TCR beta sequences reportedly achieved was accurate prediction of HLA-A and HLA-B alleles in most subjects. Later, an analysis showed that TCR beta chains associated with HLA were more clonally expanded than others that were equally common.

With 60 Vbeta and 13 Jbeta primers, the PCR was carried out. The data were produced by immunoSEQ multiplex PCR, yet TCRdb's version contains in-frame clones alone and is incomplete. The data hold about 150,000 clones, with roughly 82% observed a single time. The CDR3 totals 15 residues. With 2 bases clipped from V and 5 bases from J, the junction kept 8 bases outside the gene matches. The germline V gene encodes CDR1 SGHAT and CDR2 FQNNGV. About this clone itself: Its antigen remains unidentified.

The sequence was obtained from a man aged 25 to 40 in good health and CMV-seropositive. The specimen was PBMCs. The chain carries TRBV11-2 and TRBJ1-1, with 7 bases identical to TRBD1. CDR3 in amino acids: CASSLYPDRRTEAFF. CDR3 DNA: TGTGCCAGCAGCTTATATCCGGACAGGAGGACTGAAGCTTTCTTT.